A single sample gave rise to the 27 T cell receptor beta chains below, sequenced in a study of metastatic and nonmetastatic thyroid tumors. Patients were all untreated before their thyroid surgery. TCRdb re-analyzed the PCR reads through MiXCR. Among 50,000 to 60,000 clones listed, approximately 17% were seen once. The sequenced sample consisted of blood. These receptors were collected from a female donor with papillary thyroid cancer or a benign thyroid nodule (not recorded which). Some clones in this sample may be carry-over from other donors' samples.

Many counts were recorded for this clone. The CDR3 region has the DNA TGTGCCAGCAGTTTTGCAGGGAAGGGGGATGAAAAACTGTTTTTT. Translated, it gives CASSFAGKGDEKLFF. The V and J genes are TRBV28 and TRBJ1-4, with a tentative D call TRBD1 (6 bases). The CDR3 spans 15 residues. V was pared by 3 bases and J by 6 bases, with 14 bases between. The germline CDR1 and CDR2 sequences are MDHEN and SYDVKM.

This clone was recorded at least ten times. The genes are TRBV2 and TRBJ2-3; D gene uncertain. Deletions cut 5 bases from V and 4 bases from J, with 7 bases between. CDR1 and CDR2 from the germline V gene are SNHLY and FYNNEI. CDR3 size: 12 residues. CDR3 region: CASSLIPDTQYF. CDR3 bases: TGTGCCAGCAGTCTTATCCCAGATACGCAGTATTTT.

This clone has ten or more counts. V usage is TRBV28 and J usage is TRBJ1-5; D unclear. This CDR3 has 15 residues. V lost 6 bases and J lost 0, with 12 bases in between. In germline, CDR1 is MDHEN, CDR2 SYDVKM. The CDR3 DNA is TGTGCCAGCAGGAAAGCTGCATATAGCAATCAGCCCCAGCATTTT. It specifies CASRKAAYSNQPQHF.

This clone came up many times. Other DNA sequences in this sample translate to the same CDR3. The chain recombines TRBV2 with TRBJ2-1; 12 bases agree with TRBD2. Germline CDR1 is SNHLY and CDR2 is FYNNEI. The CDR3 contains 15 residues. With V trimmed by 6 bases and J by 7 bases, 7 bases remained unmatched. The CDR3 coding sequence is TGTGCCAGCAGACCCGGGACTAGCGGGCGTAATGAGCAGTTCTTC. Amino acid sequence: CASRPGTSGRNEQFF.

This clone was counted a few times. The CDR3 sequence is CASSIQRVVKDQYF. The CDR3 coding sequence is TGTGCCAGCAGCATCCAGAGGGTGGTCAAGGACCAGTACTTC. The chain combines TRBV28 with TRBJ2-7; D might be TRBD2 (5 bases). Germline-derived CDR1 and CDR2 are MDHEN and SYDVKM. CDR3 length equals 14 residues. V lost 6 bases, J lost 10 bases, and 22 bases lay in between.

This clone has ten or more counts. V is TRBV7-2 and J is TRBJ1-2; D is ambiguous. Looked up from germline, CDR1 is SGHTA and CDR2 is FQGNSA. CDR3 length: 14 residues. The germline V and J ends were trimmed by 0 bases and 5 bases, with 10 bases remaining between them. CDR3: CASSLAGRRYGYTF. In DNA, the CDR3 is TGTGCCAGCAGCTTAGCGGGCAGGAGATATGGCTACACCTTC.

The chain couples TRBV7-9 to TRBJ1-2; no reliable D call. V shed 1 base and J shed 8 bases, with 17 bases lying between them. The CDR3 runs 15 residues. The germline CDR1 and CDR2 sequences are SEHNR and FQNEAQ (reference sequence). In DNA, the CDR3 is TGTGCCAGCAGCTTAGGAGGCAGTAACTTAGAGGGCTACACCTTC. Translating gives CASSLGGSNLEGYTF. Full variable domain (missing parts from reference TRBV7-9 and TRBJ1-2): DTGVSQNPRHKITKRGQNVTFRCDPISEHNRLYWYRQTLGQGPEFLTYFQNEAQLEKSRLLSDRFSAERPKGSFSTLEIQRTEQGDSAMYLCASSLGGSNLEGYTFGSGTRLTVV.

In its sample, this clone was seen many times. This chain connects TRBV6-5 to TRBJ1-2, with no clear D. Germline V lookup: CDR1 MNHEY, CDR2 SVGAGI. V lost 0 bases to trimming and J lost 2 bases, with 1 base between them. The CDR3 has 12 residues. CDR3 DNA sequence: TGTGCCAGCAGTTACTCGAACTATGGCTACACCTTC. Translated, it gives CASSYSNYGYTF.

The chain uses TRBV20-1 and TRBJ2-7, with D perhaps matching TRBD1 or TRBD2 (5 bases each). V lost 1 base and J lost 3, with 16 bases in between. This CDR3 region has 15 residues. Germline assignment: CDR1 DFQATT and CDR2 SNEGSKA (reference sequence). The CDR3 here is CSARVLRVGDYEQYF. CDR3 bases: TGCAGTGCTAGAGTTCTGCGGGTGGGGGACTACGAGCAGTACTTC.

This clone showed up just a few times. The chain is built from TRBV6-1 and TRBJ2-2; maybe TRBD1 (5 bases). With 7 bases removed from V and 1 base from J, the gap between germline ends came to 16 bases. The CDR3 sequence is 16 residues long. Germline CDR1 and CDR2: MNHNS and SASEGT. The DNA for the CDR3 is TGTGCCAGCATCCCACAGGTGGTTAGGAACACCGGGGAGCTGTTTTTT. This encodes CASIPQVVRNTGELFF.

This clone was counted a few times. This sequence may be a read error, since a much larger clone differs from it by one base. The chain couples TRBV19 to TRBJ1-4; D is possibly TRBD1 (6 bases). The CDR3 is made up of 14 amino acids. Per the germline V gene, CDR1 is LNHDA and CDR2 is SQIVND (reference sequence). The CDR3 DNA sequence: TGTGCCGGTAGTATGGCAGGGGCGGGTGAAAAACTGTTTTTT. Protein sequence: CAGSMAGAGEKLFF.

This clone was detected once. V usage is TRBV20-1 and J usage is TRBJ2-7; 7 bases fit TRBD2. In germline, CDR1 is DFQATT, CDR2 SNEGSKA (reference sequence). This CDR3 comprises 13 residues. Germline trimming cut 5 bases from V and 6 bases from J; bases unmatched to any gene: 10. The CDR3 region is CSADPSGKVEQYF. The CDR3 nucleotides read TGCAGTGCTGACCCAAGCGGGAAGGTCGAGCAGTACTTC.

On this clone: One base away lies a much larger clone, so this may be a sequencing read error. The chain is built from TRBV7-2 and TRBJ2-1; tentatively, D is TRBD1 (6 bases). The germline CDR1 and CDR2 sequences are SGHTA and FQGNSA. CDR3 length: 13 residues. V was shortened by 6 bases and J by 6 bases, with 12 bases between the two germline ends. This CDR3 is CASSYDRSNEQFF. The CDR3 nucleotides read TGTGCCAGCAGTTACGACAGGTCCAATGAGCAGTTCTTC.

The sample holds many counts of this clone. The CDR3 is CASRQLGGDYGYTF. The CDR3 DNA reads TGTGCCAGCAGGCAACTAGGGGGGGACTATGGCTACACCTTC. The genes are TRBV28 and TRBJ1-2, with a possible D match to TRBD1 (6 bases). The germline V gene has CDR1 MDHEN and CDR2 SYDVKM. The CDR3 length is 14 residues. With 6 bases removed from V and 3 bases from J, the gap between germline ends came to 14 bases.

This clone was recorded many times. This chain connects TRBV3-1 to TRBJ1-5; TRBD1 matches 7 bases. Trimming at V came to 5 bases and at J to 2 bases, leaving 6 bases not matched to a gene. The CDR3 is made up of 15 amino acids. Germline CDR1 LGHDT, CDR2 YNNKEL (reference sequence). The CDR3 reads CASSETGKRNQPQHF. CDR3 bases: TGTGCCAGCAGCGAGACAGGGAAGCGCAATCAGCCCCAGCATTTT.

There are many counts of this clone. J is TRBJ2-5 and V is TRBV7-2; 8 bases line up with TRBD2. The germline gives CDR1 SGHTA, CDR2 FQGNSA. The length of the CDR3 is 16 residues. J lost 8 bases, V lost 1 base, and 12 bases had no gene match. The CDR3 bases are TGTGCCAGCAGCTTAGGTCTAGCGGGCGAAAAGGCTACCCAGTACTTC. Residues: CASSLGLAGEKATQYF.

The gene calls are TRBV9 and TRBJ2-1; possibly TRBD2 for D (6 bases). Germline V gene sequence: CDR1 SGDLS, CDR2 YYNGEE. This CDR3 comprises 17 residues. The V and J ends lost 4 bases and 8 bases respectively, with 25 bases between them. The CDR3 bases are TGTGCCAGCAGCCAGAGACTAGACAGAACGACGGGCCATGAGCAGTTCTTC. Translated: CASSQRLDRTTGHEQFF.

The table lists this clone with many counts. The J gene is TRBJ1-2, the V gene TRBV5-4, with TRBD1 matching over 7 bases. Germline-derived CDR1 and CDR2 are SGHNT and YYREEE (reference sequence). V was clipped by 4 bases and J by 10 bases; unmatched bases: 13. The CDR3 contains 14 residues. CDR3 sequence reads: CASSPGTASPYYTF. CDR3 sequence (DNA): TGTGCCAGCAGCCCAGGGACAGCTAGTCCTTACTACACCTTC.

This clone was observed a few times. Here the CDR3 reads CASSPSGRIYGANVLTF. DNA for the CDR3: TGTGCCAGCAGCCCCTCAGGACGGATCTATGGGGCCAACGTCCTGACTTTC. V usage is TRBV12-3 or TRBV12-4 and J usage is TRBJ2-6; D not resolved. Trimming removed 6 bases from V and 3 bases from J, with 18 bases in between. The CDR3 is 17 amino acids.

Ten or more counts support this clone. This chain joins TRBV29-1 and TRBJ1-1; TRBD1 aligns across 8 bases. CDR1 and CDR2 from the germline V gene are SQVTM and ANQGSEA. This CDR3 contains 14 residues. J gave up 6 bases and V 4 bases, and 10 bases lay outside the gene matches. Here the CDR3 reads CSVVPRTGIPEAFF. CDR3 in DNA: TGCAGCGTTGTCCCCAGGACAGGGATCCCTGAAGCTTTCTTT.

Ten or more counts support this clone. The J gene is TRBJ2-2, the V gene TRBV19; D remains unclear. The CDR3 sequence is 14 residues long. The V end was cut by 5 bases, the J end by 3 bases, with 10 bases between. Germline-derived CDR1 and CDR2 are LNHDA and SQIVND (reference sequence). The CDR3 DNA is TGTGCCAGTAGTGATAGGGCGTACACCGGGGAGCTGTTTTTT. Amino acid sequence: CASSDRAYTGELFF.

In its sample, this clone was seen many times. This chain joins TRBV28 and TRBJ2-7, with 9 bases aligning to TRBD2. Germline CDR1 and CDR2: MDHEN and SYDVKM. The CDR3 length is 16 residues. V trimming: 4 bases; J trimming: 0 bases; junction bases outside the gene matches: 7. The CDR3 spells CASSSSLAGASYEQYF. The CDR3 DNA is TGTGCCAGCAGTTCATCGTTAGCGGGAGCCTCCTACGAGCAGTACTTC.

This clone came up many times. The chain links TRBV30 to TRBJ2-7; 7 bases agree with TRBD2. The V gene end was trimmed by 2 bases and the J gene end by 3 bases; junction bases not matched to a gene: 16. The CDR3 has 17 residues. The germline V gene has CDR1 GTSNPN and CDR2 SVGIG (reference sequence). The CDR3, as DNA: TGTGCCTGGAGTTTCCCACCGAGACTAGCACGAATCTACGAGCAGTACTTC. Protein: CAWSFPPRLARIYEQYF.

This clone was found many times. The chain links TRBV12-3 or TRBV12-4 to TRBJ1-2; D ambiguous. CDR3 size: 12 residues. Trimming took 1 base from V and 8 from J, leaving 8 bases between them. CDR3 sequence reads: CASSLGRWGYTF. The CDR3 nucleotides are TGTGCCAGCAGTTTAGGGCGCTGGGGCTACACCTTC.

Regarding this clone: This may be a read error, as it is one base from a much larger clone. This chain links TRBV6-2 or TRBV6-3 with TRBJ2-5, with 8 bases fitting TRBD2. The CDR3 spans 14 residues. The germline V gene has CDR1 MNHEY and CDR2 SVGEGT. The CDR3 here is CASSCSGRVKTQCF. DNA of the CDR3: TGTGCCAGCAGTTGTTCCGGGAGGGTAAAGACCCAGTGCTTC.

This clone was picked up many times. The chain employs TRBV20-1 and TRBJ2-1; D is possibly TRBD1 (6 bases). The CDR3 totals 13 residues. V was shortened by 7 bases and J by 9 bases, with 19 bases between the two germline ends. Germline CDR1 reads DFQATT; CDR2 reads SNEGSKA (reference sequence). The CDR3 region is CSVGSGDWGEQFF. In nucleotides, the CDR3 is TGCAGTGTCGGTTCAGGGGATTGGGGTGAGCAGTTCTTC.

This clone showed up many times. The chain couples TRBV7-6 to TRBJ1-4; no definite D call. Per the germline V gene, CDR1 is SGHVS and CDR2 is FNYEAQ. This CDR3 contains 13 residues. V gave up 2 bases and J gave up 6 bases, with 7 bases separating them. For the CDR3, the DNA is TGTGCCAGCAGCTTATTTCGGGATGAAAAACTGTTTTTT. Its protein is CASSLFRDEKLFF. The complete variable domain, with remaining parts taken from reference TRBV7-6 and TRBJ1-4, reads GAGVSQSPRYKVTKRGQDVALRCDPISGHVSLYWYRQALGQGPEFLTYFNYEAQQDKSGLPNDRFSAERPEGSISTLTIQRTEQRDSAMYRCASSLFRDEKLFFGSGTQLSVL.